The T cell receptor (beta chain) described here comes from a study of blood T cell repertoires in COVID-19. The overall study: T cells, B-cell-depleted T cells, or PBMCs supplied cDNA or gDNA.

Before being deemed recovered, Cohort 3 donors had two negative PCRs, clearance, or symptom resolution. Trimming removed 3 bases at V and 3 bases at J, with 14 bases between. Per the germline V gene, CDR1 is MNHEY and CDR2 is SMNVEV (reference sequence). The CDR3 spans 15 residues. Clones were read by immunoSEQ multiplex PCR, and TCRdb kept only the in-frame ones, dropping some. The data contain approximately 160,000 clones, 75% to 85% of them seen just once; the ten biggest clones take up 4.5% to 7.5%. This clone was detected once. This sequence originates from a man aged 35-49 years who had recovered from COVID-19. The material sequenced was PBMCs or T cells enriched from blood (not recorded which). This chain joins TRBV27 and TRBJ1-2; TRBD1 might be the D (6 bases). This chain's CDR3 is CASSLSYQGYYGYTF. The CDR3 DNA sequence: TGTGCCAGCAGTTTGAGTTACCAGGGGTACTATGGCTACACCTTC.